Shown below are 5 T cell receptor beta chains from a single sample sequenced in a study of T cell responses to AZD1222 COVID-19 vaccine. Profiling relied on immunoSEQ multiplex PCR, and the TCRdb table lists in-frame clones only, not all of them. The sample lists around 140,000 clones; roughly 90% were seen once. The starting material was peripheral blood, obtained on day 0 of AZD1222 vaccination. The receptors shown here come from an adult in good health.

This chain connects TRBV29-1 to TRBJ2-1, with a possible D match to TRBD2 (7 bases). The V and J ends lost 4 bases and 10 bases respectively, with 11 bases between them. Per germline, CDR1 SQVTM and CDR2 ANQGSEA. The CDR3 runs to 11 residues. CDR3 loop: CSVGGGREQFF. The DNA of the CDR3 is TGCAGCGTTGGGGGGGGGCGAGAGCAGTTCTTC.

This clone is a singleton in its sample. The chain carries TRBV2 and TRBJ2-7, with D possibly being TRBD1 or TRBD2 (5 bases each). V dropped 3 bases and J dropped 9 bases, with 12 bases sitting between them. The germline CDR1 and CDR2 sequences are SNHLY and FYNNEI. This CDR3 is built from 12 residues. The DNA for the CDR3 is TGTGCCAGCAGTGAGGGGGTTGGCGGGCAGTACTTC. Protein sequence: CASSEGVGGQYF. Variable domain in full (rest from reference TRBV2 and TRBJ2-7): EPEVTQTPSHQVTQMGQEVILRCVPISNHLYFYWYRQILGQKVEFLVSFYNNEISEKSEIFDDQFSVERPDGSNFTLKIRSTKLEDSAMYFCASSEGVGGQYFGPGTRLTVT.

The chain is built from TRBV3-1 (or the pseudogene TRBV3-2) and TRBJ2-3; D uncertain. Per germline, CDR1 LGHDT and CDR2 YNNKEL (reference sequence). Trimming took off 2 bases at V and 3 bases at J, with 15 bases between the two ends. This CDR3 is 16 amino acids long. CDR3 nucleotides: TGTGCCAGCAGCCAAAGAGCGCTAGGATTGACAGATACGCAGTATTTT. This sequence encodes CASSQRALGLTDTQYF.

V is TRBV2 and J is TRBJ2-4, with 15 bases fitting TRBD2. Germline CDR1 and CDR2: SNHLY and FYNNEI. Trimming cost V 6 bases and J 4 bases; bases outside gene matches: 4. This CDR3 is 16 amino acids long. The CDR3 loop is CASRAGLAGGKNIQYF. For the CDR3, the DNA is TGTGCCAGCAGGGCGGGACTAGCGGGGGGAAAAAACATTCAGTACTTC.

The V call is TRBV15, the J call TRBJ2-1; TRBD2 is a possible D gene (5 bases). V lost 0 bases to trimming and J lost 4 bases, with 10 bases between them. Germline V gene data show CDR1 as LNHNV and CDR2 as YYDKDF (reference sequence). The CDR3 contains 15 residues. The CDR3 region is CATSRDRGKYNEQFF. Written as DNA, the CDR3 is TGTGCCACCAGCAGAGACCGGGGAAAATACAATGAGCAGTTCTTC.